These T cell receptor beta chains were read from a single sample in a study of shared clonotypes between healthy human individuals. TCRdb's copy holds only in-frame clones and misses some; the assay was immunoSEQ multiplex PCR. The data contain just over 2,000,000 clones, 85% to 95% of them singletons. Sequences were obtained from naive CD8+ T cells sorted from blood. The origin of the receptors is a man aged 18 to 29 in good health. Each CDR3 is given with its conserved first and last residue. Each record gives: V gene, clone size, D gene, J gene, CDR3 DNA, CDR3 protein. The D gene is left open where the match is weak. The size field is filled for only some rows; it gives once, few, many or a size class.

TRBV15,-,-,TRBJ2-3,TGTGCCACCAGCAGCCCCTTAACCGTTAGCACAGATACGCAGTATTTT,CATSSPLTVSTDTQYF
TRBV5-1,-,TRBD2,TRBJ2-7,TGCGCCAGCAGCACGGGACTAGCGGGAGTGGTATATCACGAGCAGTACTTC,CASSTGLAGVVYHEQYF
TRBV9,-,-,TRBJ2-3,TGTGCCAGCAGCGAGGAGGCCACATGGGATACGCAGTATTTT,CASSEEATWDTQYF
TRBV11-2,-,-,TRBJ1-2,TGTGTCAGCGGGCAGGGTATCGGCTACACCTTC,CVSGQGIGYTF
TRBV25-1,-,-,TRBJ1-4,TGTGCCAGCAGTAACGGGGGGGGTGAAAAACTGTTTTTT,CASSNGGGEKLFF
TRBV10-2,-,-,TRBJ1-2,TGCGCCAGCACTACGGGCCCGAGAGGGTATGGCTACACCTTC,CASTTGPRGYGYTF
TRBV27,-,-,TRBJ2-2,TGTGCCAGCAGTTTGGTAGCGGTCCACACCGGGGAGCTGTTTTTT,CASSLVAVHTGELFF
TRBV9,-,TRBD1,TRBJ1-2,TGTGCCAGCAGCGCCGGGGACAGATTGTATGGCTACACCTTC,CASSAGDRLYGYTF
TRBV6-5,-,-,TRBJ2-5,TGTGCCAGCACGGGTCGGGAGACCCAGTACTTC,CASTGRETQYF
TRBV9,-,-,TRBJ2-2,TGTGCCAGCAGCGTCCCGGGAACGAACACCGGGGAGCTGTTTTTT,CASSVPGTNTGELFF
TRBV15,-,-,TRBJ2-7,TGTGCCACCAGCACCTACTCAGGGTACGAGCAGTACTTC,CATSTYSGYEQYF
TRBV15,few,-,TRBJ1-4,TGTGCCACCAGCAGAGTACCGAAGGGGGAAAAACTGTTTTTT,CATSRVPKGEKLFF
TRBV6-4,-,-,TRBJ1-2,TGTGCCAGCAGTGACGGGGGGGACTATGGCTACACCTTC,CASSDGGDYGYTF
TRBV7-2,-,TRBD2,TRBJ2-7,TGTGCCAGCAGCCTAGTCGGATTACTAGCGTTACCCTACGAGCAGTACTTC,CASSLVGLLALPYEQYF
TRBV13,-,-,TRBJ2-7,TGTGCCAGCAGCACCCTAACAGGGAGTGGTTTCCTCGAGCAGTACTTC,CASSTLTGSGFLEQYF
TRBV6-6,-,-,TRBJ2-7,TGTGCCAGCAGCCCCTCGGGCAAACCCTACGAGCAGTACTTC,CASSPSGKPYEQYF
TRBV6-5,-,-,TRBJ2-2,TGTGCCAGCAGTTACAGGGTCACAGGGGAGCTGTTTTTT,CASSYRVTGELFF
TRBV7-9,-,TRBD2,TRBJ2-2,TGTGCCAGCAGCCGGCTAGCGGGGAGGAACACCGGGGAGCTGTTTTTT,CASSRLAGRNTGELFF
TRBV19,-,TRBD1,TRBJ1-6,TGTGCCAGTGGTCAGGGGGCTAATTCACCCCTCCACTTT,CASGQGANSPLHF
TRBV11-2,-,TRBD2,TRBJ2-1,TGTGCCAGCAGCTTAAGGACTAGCGGGGACATTTACAATGAGCAGTTCTTC,CASSLRTSGDIYNEQFF
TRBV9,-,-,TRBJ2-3,TGTGCCAGCAGCGTATATGGGGGAAATACAGATACGCAGTATTTT,CASSVYGGNTDTQYF
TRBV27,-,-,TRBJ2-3,TGTGCCAGCAGTTTACTTTCCTCCAGGGGAGGTTCAGATACGCAGTATTTT,CASSLLSSRGGSDTQYF
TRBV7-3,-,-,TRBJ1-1,TGTGCCAGCAGCTTAATCGGGAAAGCAACTGAAGCTTTCTTT,CASSLIGKATEAFF
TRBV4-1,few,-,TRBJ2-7,TGCGCCAGCAGCCACCCCAGGGGGGAAAGGGGCGAGCAGTACTTC,CASSHPRGERGEQYF
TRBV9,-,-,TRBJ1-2,TGTGCCAGCAGCGACACAGGGAAGGGGTACCGGTATAGCTACACCTTC,CASSDTGKGYRYSYTF
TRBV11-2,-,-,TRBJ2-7,TGTGCCAGCAGCTTAGGACCACTGGGCTACGAGCAGTACTTC,CASSLGPLGYEQYF
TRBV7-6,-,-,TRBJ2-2,TGTGCCAGCAGCTTAGGAGGACAATTCGGGGAGCTGTTTTTT,CASSLGGQFGELFF
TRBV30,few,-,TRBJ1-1,TGTGCCTGGAGTGTAGAGGGGGGGAACACTGAAGCTTTCTTT,CAWSVEGGNTEAFF
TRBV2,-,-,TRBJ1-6,TGTGCCAGCAGGGGACCCCTGAGCTCCTATAATTCACCCCTCCACTTT,CASRGPLSSYNSPLHF
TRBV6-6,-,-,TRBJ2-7,TGTGCCAGCAGGGGGCCCTACGAGCAGTACTTC,CASRGPYEQYF
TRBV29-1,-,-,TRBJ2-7,TGCAGCGTTGAAAGTTCGGGGACGAGCTCCTACGAGCAGTACTTC,CSVESSGTSSYEQYF
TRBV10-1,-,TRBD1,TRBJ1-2,TGCGCCAGCAGAGGGGACAGGGGCTATGGCTACACCTTC,CASRGDRGYGYTF
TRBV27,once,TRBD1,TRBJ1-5,TGTGCCAGCAGTAGACAGGGTTTGAATCAGCCCCAGCATTTT,CASSRQGLNQPQHF
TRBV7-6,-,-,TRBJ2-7,TGTGCCAGCAGCTTAGAGCGGACCCTACAACCCTACGAGCAGTACTTC,CASSLERTLQPYEQYF
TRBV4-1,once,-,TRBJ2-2,TGCGCCAGCAGCTACAGGGTCCAGAACACCGGGGAGCTGTTTTTT,CASSYRVQNTGELFF
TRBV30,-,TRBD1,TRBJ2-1,TGTGCCTGGAGTATGACAGGGATGGGCAATGAGCAGTTCTTC,CAWSMTGMGNEQFF
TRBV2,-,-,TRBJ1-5,TGTGCCAGCAGTTTACAGGAGAATAGCAATCAGCCCCAGCATTTT,CASSLQENSNQPQHF